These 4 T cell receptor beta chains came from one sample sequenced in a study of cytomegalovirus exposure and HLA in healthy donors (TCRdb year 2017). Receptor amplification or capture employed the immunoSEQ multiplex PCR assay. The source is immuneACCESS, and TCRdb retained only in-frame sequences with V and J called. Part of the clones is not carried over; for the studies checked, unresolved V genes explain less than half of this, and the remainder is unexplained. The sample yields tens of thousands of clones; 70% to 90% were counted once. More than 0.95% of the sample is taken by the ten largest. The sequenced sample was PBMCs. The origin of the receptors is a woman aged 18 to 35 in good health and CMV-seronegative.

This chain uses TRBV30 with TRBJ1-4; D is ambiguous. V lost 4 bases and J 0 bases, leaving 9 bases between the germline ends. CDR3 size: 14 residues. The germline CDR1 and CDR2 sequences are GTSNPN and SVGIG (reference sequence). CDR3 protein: CAWKAETTNEKLFF. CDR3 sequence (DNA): TGTGCCTGGAAAGCGGAGACAACTAATGAAAAACTGTTTTTT.

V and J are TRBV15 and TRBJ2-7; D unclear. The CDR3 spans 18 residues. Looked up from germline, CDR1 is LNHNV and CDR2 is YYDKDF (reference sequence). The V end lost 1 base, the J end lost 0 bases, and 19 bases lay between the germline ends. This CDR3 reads CATSRVSSGWQRSYEQYF. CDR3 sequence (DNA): TGTGCCACCAGCAGAGTCTCCTCGGGTTGGCAGCGCTCCTACGAGCAGTACTTC.

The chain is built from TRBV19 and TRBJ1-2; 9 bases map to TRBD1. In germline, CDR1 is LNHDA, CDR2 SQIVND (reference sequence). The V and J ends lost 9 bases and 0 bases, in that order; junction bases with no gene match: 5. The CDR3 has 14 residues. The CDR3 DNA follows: TGTGCCAGCAGGGACAGGGACGCTAACTATGGCTACACCTTC. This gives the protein CASRDRDANYGYTF.

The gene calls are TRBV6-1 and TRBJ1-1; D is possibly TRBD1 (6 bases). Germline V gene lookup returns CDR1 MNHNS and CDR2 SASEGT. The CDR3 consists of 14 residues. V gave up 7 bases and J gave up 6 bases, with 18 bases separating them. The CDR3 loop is CASIRTALIAEAFF. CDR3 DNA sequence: TGTGCCAGCATCCGGACAGCACTTATAGCTGAAGCTTTCTTT.